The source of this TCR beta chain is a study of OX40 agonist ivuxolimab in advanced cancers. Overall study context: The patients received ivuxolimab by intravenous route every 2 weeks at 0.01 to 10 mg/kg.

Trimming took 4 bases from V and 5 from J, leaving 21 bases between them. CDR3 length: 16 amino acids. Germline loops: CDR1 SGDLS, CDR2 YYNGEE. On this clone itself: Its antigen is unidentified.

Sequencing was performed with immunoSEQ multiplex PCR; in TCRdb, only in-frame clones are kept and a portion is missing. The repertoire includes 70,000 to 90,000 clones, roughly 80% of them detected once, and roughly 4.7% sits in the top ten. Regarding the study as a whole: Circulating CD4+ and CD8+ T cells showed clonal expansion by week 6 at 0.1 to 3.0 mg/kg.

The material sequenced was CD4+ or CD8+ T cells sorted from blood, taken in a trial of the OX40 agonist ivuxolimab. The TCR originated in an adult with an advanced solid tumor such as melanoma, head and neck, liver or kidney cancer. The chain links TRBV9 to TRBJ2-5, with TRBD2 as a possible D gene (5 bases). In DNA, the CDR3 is TGTGCCAGCAGCCAAAGCCCCAGGACTGGGTCTGAGACCCAGTACTTC. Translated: CASSQSPRTGSETQYF. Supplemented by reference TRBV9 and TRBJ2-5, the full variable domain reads DSGVTQTPKHLITATGQRVTLRCSPRSGDLSVYWYQQSLDQGLQFLIQYYNGEERAKGNILERFSAQQFPDLHSELNLSSLELGDSALYFCASSQSPRTGSETQYFGPGTRLLVL.